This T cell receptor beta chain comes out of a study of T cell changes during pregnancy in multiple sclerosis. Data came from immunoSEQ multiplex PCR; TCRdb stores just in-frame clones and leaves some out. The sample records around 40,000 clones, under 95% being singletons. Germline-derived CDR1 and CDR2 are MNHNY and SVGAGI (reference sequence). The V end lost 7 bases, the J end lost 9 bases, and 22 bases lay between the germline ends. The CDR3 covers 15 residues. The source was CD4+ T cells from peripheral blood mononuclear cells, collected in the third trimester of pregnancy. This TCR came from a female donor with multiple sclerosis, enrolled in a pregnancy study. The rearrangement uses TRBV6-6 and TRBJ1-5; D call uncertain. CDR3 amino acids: CASTSYGSQGLPQHF. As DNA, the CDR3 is TGTGCCAGCACTTCTTACGGGTCACAAGGACTGCCCCAGCATTTT.